The 8 T cell receptor beta chains listed next were all sequenced from one sample in a study of blood T cell repertoires in COVID-19 (TCRdb year 2020). Libraries were constructed by the immunoSEQ multiplex PCR assay. Held by TCRdb, this immuneACCESS table contains in-frame sequences only and omits some clones. Under half of the omission traces to an unresolved V gene where checked; the cause of the rest is unknown. The sample table holds 250,000 to 350,000 clones, of which around 85% were seen once. The top ten constitute roughly 1.5% of the sample. Sequencing input: peripheral blood. The receptors were gathered from a human donor with COVID-19, enrolled during active disease. The donor label of this sample is uncertain.

The chain is built from TRBV11-2 and TRBJ1-6; D is ambiguous. Trimming took off 3 bases at V and 7 bases at J, with 10 bases between the two ends. Looked up from germline, CDR1 is SGHAT and CDR2 is FQNNGV. The CDR3 loop spans 14 amino acids. CDR3 region: CASSLGRENSPLHF. CDR3 coding DNA: TGTGCCAGCAGCTTGGGTAGGGAGAATTCACCCCTCCACTTT.

The chain is built from TRBV4-1 and TRBJ1-2; D unresolved. Germline V gives CDR1 MGHRA, CDR2 YSYEKL. V was pared by 6 bases and J by 8 bases, with 25 bases between. The CDR3 consists of 16 residues. The CDR3 nucleotides are TGCGCCAGCAGTCACCTCGAGGGTAGAGGCTATATAGGCTACACCTTC. Protein product: CASSHLEGRGYIGYTF.

V gene TRBV6-5 combines with J gene TRBJ1-4; D remains ambiguous. The CDR3 extends over 13 amino acids. Trimming pared 4 bases from V and 8 bases from J, leaving 11 bases between. Looked up from germline, CDR1 is MNHEY and CDR2 is SVGAGI. CDR3 sequence reads: CASSWTIGEKLFF. The CDR3 nucleotides are TGTGCCAGCAGTTGGACTATCGGAGAAAAACTGTTTTTT.

The chain is built from TRBV14 and TRBJ2-5; D might be TRBD1 (6 bases). The CDR3 consists of 15 residues. Germline V gene lookup returns CDR1 SGHDN and CDR2 FVKESK. V lost 0 bases and J 9 bases, leaving 17 bases between the germline ends. CDR3 amino acids: CASSQDAQGFRSQYF. The CDR3 DNA is TGTGCCAGCAGCCAAGATGCACAGGGCTTCAGGTCCCAGTACTTC.

This rearrangement joins TRBV10-1 to TRBJ2-7, with 7 nucleotides matching TRBD2. With 5 bases clipped from V and 5 bases from J, the junction kept 9 bases outside the gene matches. CDR1 WNHNN and CDR2 SYGVQD come from the germline V gene (reference sequence). CDR3 size: 14 residues. The CDR3 DNA reads as TGCGCCAGCAGTAGTCAACTAGCGTACAACGAGCAGTACTTC. Protein sequence: CASSSQLAYNEQYF.

The J gene is TRBJ1-4, the V gene TRBV3-1 (or the pseudogene TRBV3-2); D ambiguous. Trimming stripped 4 bases from V and 6 bases from J, with 18 bases between. CDR3 length equals 16 residues. Germline CDR1 and CDR2: LGHDT and YNNKEL (reference sequence). CDR3 sequence: CASSPPTLQPHEKLFF. Written as DNA, the CDR3 is TGTGCCAGCAGCCCTCCTACGCTACAGCCTCATGAAAAACTGTTTTTT.

This chain connects TRBV5-1 to TRBJ2-7; possibly TRBD1 for D (6 bases). The length of the CDR3 is 13 residues. Germline-derived CDR1 and CDR2 are SGHRS and YFSETQ. With 0 bases removed from V and 6 bases from J, the gap between germline ends came to 10 bases. CDR3: CASSLADSLEQYF. CDR3 in DNA: TGCGCCAGCAGCTTGGCGGACAGCCTCGAGCAGTACTTC.

The gene calls are TRBV28 and TRBJ1-2; unclear D gene. The V end was cut by 7 bases, the J end by 4 bases, with 25 bases between. This CDR3 comprises 17 residues. Germline loops: CDR1 MDHEN, CDR2 SYDVKM. CDR3 amino acids: CASTLPSSNAISYGYTF. The DNA for the CDR3 is TGTGCCAGCACACTCCCCTCTTCTAATGCGATATCCTATGGCTACACCTTC.